The sequence of this T cell receptor beta chain was determined in a study of identical twins. Study-level findings and limits: Conclusions were drawn cross-sectionally by statistical analysis, without following the same donors. Beta out-of-frame twin sharing showed a weaker excess. Insertion counts were lower in abundant cord blood beta clonotypes, a trend that memory repertoires did not show.

Via MiXCR, TCRdb re-called the 5' RACE reads, giving one row per CDR3 protein. The sample lists 450,000 or so distinct CDR3 sequences; less than 25% were seen once. The CDR3 spans 13 residues. CDR1 is ENHRY and CDR2 is SYGVKD in the germline V gene. The V gene lost 3 bases and the J gene lost 3 bases, with 6 bases spanning the gap. Comment on this clonotype: As yet, its antigen is unknown.

These data are also associated with another study on T cells expressing NK-cell markers. That report adds: Expanded clones of NKG2C+ T cells had an unclear HCMV specificity.

Sequencing used CD4+ T cells sorted from blood. The clonotype comes from a woman between 18 and 29 years old in good health. The chain recombines TRBV10-3 with TRBJ1-5; no firm D call. For the CDR3, the DNA is TGTGCCATCAGTGAATTGGCCAATCAGCCCCAGCATTTT. This sequence encodes CAISELANQPQHF.